This T cell receptor (beta chain) comes out of a study of T cell repertoires in cytomegalovirus infection. General study points: The study found HLA-C-restricted CMV-specific TCR beta clonotypes dominating the ex vivo response. The cumulative frequency of public TCR beta families identified carriers of CMV plus the relevant HLA.

TCRdb re-called the reads with MiXCR, one entry per CDR3 protein. This sample has some 800,000 distinct CDR3 sequences, with 30% to 35% found just once. In the case of this clonotype: Its antigen is not known.

The CDR3 runs to 14 residues. V lost 6 bases, J lost 4 bases, and 11 bases stayed unmatched. Germline assignment: CDR1 SQVTM and CDR2 ANQGSEA. Sequences were derived from cultured CD8+ T cells from PBMCs, sampled from culture after CMV antigen stimulation. This receptor was obtained from a human donor in good health (CMV status not recorded). Some clones in this sample may be carry-over from other donors' samples. The chain joins TRBV29-1 to TRBJ1-2, with 7 nucleotides matching TRBD1. The CDR3 nucleotides are TGCAGCGTGGGGGCACAGGACAGGTCCTATGGCTACACCTTC. It specifies CSVGAQDRSYGYTF.